This TCR beta chain was documented in a study of early T cells in non-severe SARS-CoV-2 infection (dated by TCRdb to 2020 to 2023). Regarding the research as a whole: Because TCR sequencing was done on bulk RNA from unsorted whole blood, the alpha and beta chains could not be paired.

A case-control design nested within a healthcare worker cohort in London, UK, was used, with weekly nasopharyngeal swab PCR tests and blood sampling performed. Between 23 and 31 March 2020, the week of the UK lockdown, healthcare workers were enrolled and then followed up weekly for as long as 16 weeks. This clonotype occurred many times. The antigen it binds to is not known. Base qualities are missing; no much larger clone stands one base away. Broader findings and caveats from the paper: VDJdb matching was skewed toward anti-spike CD8 responses and likely underestimated virus-specific expansions by missing private and CD4 specificities.

The library relied on 5' RACE. Sequencing relied on a NextSeq 500. To correct for sequencing error and PCR bias, the TCR library protocol tagged individual cDNA molecules with unique molecular identifiers. Both TCR alpha and beta chains were sequenced, and tight co-correlation was observed between alpha and beta sequence abundances in each sample. On the authors' methods: Decombinator V4 was used to annotate the V gene, J gene and CDR3 of the TCR sequences. Expanded TCRs were defined as changing significantly between any two time points under a Poisson model with p below 0.0001. TCR abundances were normalised to the total number of TCRs sequenced per sample and expressed as counts per million. MAIT TCRs were defined by TRAV1-2 paired with TRAJ12, TRAJ20 or TRAJ33, and iNKT TCRs by TRAV10 paired with TRAJ18. VDJdb, accessed on 1 November 2021, was searched for TCRs annotated for CMV, EBV and SARS-CoV-2, and TCRs annotated for more than one antigen were excluded. TCRdb ran its own pipeline on the public reads, namely fastp trimming at Q25 and MiXCR clone calling, and kept in-frame beta chains. Identical CDR3 protein sequences are pooled into one entry, listed with their most common genes and DNA. TCRdb, rather than the study authors, made the V and J calls. The sample table lists more than 25,000 distinct CDR3 sequences, under 6% of them with a count of one. The top ten hold more than 4.5% of the sample.

Trimming accounts for 6 bases at V and 1 base at J, while the number of junction bases matched to no gene is 2. Reading from cysteine to phenylalanine, the CDR3 counts 15 amino acids. Of the read, only the CDR3 DNA is kept; its 45 bases are in frame from base 1. Reading the germline V gene (reference sequence) gives CDR1 SEHNR and CDR2 FQNEAQ. This sequence uses TRBV7-9 and TRBJ1-5; the central 11 bases match TRBD1. This TCR was sampled from an adult who was a healthcare worker with PCR-confirmed SARS-CoV-2 infection or an uninfected control (not recorded which). What was sequenced was whole blood. The CDR3 protein sequence reads: CASSRTGGSNQPQHF. The DNA sequence follows: TGTGCCAGCAGTCGGACAGGGGGCAGCAATCAGCCCCAGCATTTT. With the portions outside the CDR3 filled from the reference TRBV7-9 and TRBJ1-5 genes, the complete variable region becomes DTGVSQNPRHKITKRGQNVTFRCDPISEHNRLYWYRQTLGQGPEFLTYFQNEAQLEKSRLLSDRFSAERPKGSFSTLEIQRTEQGDSAMYLCASSRTGGSNQPQHFGDGTRLSIL.